The rows below give T cell receptor beta chains drawn from one sample of a study of kidney transplant recipient with SARS-CoV-2 infection. MiXCR, run by TCRdb on the reads, gives a single entry per CDR3 protein. Among fewer than 250,000 distinct CDR3 sequences listed, 25% to 35% were seen once. This material consisted of a blood sample, taken at baseline and on day 111 from a kidney transplant recipient. The receptors stem from a male patient in his 30s who had COVID-19 and was a kidney transplant recipient. A subset of T cells may come from the graft donor. CDR3s include the opening cysteine and the closing phenylalanine or tryptophan. D genes are given only for firm matches. Clone size is not always given. Where it is, it says once, few, many or a class for expanded clones.

D	V	J	length	size	CDR3	DNA
NA	TRBV7-6	TRBJ1-2	17	many	CASSQKNESRKTYGYTF	TGTGCCAGCAGCCAGAAGAATGAATCTCGAAAGACCTATGGCTACACCTTC
NA	TRBV7-9	TRBJ1-3	17	many	CASSPGEEAASGNTIYF	TGTGCCAGCAGCCCGGGGGAAGAGGCCGCCTCTGGAAACACCATATATTTT
NA	TRBV11-2	TRBJ1-1	14	NA	CASGLGMTGGEAFF	TGTGCCAGCGGTTTAGGAATGACGGGAGGGGAAGCTTTCTTT
TRBD1	TRBV10-3	TRBJ2-7	16	many	CAISDDRGKTVYEQYF	TGTGCCATCAGTGACGACAGGGGGAAAACTGTGTACGAGCAGTACTTC
NA	TRBV9	TRBJ1-2	16	many	CASFSPYSRKTYGYTF	TGTGCCAGCTTTAGTCCGTACTCAAGAAAGACCTATGGCTACACCTTC
NA	TRBV21-1	TRBJ2-3	17	many	CASSDILATVMQDTQYF	TGTGCCAGCAGCGATATTTTAGCTACAGTCATGCAAGATACGCAGTATTTT
NA	TRBV6-5	TRBJ1-2	17	many	CASSPSTSMRKTYGYTF	TGTGCCAGCAGTCCATCAACCTCTATGCGAAAGACCTATGGCTACACCTTC
TRBD2	TRBV10-2	TRBJ2-5	14	many	CASSEGTRLGTQYF	TGCGCCAGCAGTGAGGGGACTAGGTTGGGGACCCAGTACTTC
TRBD2	TRBV5-6	TRBJ2-1	15	NA	CASSPRLAGGPWQFF	TGTGCCAGCAGCCCGCGACTAGCGGGGGGGCCATGGCAGTTCTTC
NA	TRBV25-1	TRBJ1-1	14	many	CASSDRGGNTEAFF	TGTGCCAGCAGTGATCGAGGGGGGAACACTGAAGCTTTCTTT
NA	TRBV11-3	TRBJ2-7	14	many	CASSLRRGAGEQYF	TGTGCCAGCAGCCTTAGAAGGGGGGCAGGGGAGCAGTACTTC
TRBD2	TRBV5-5	TRBJ2-3	14	few	CASSLLATTDTQYF	TGTGCCAGCAGCTTACTAGCGACCACAGATACGCAGTATTTT
TRBD1	TRBV20-1	TRBJ1-2	16	many	CSVTHRDRGIYYGYTF	TGCAGTGTCACACACCGGGACAGGGGGATTTACTATGGCTACACCTTC
NA	TRBV2	TRBJ1-6	13	many	CASRQGLDSPLHF	TGTGCCAGCAGACAGGGCCTCGATTCACCCCTCCACTTT
NA	TRBV5-1	TRBJ2-7	14	many	CASSLALDSYEQYF	TGCGCCAGCAGCCTGGCCCTGGACAGTTACGAGCAGTACTTC
NA	TRBV5-4	TRBJ1-2	16	many	CASTFSVPGKTYGYTF	TGTGCCAGCACTTTTTCCGTACCAGGAAAGACCTATGGCTACACCTTC
NA	TRBV4-2	TRBJ1-2	17	NA	CAGSQEVGTSENYGYAF	TGTGCCGGCAGCCAAGAAGTGGGCACCTCGGAAAACTATGGCTACGCCTTC
NA	TRBV28	TRBJ2-7	15	many	CASSSRTRSSYEQYF	TGTGCCAGCAGTTCCCGGACAAGGAGCTCCTACGAGCAGTACTTC
NA	TRBV6-9	TRBJ1-2	17	many	CASSIAAPYGKTYGYTF	TGTGCCAGCAGTATTGCGGCGCCTTACGGAAAGACCTATGGCTACACCTTC
NA	TRBV10-2	TRBJ1-2	17	many	CASSHVYTSRKTYGYTF	TGCGCCAGCAGTCATGTGTACACTTCTAGAAAGACCTATGGCTACACCTTC
TRBD1	TRBV30	TRBJ1-2	13	many	CAWMEGQIYGYTF	TGTGCCTGGATGGAGGGACAGATCTATGGCTACACCTTC
NA	TRBV6-5	TRBJ1-2	14	NA	CASSVTGSNYGYTF	TGTGCCAGCAGTGTTACAGGTTCTAACTATGGCTACACCTTC